The present TCR beta chain was sequenced within a study of blood T cells in healthy people across ages. Broader study findings: Estimated diversity that came from one million T cells was considered an underestimate. TCR beta diversity per million T cells fell roughly linearly with age.

About this clonotype: Its antigen remains unidentified.

Trimming took 2 bases from V and 4 from J; bases not matched to a gene: 5. Per germline, CDR1 SGHRS and CDR2 YFSETQ. The CDR3 runs 15 residues. It was with a sample-barcoded 5' primer and a J-beta primer mix that a second PCR of about 6 to 11 cycles was run. A single record per CDR3 protein comes from TCRdb applying MiXCR to the 5' RACE reads. The profile shows hundreds of thousands of distinct CDR3 sequences, roughly 20% of them singletons. The clonotype was recovered from a man in his 70s in good health. The J gene is TRBJ2-5, the V gene TRBV5-1, with TRBD2 matching 10 bases. The sequencing sample was made of blood. CDR3 sequence reads: CASSLQREGRETQYF. CDR3 nucleotide sequence: TGCGCCAGCAGCTTACAGCGGGAGGGTAGAGAGACCCAGTACTTC.